Each of the 23 T cell receptor beta chains below was sequenced from the same sample in a study of cytomegalovirus exposure and HLA in healthy donors. The PCR had 60 Vbeta and 13 Jbeta primers. Sequenced by immunoSEQ multiplex PCR; TCRdb stores in-frame clones only, minus some. The sample yields 130,000 or so clones, 70% to 80% seen once. The sample consisted of PBMCs. The receptors shown here come from a female donor in good health and CMV-seronegative.

This chain links TRBV6-5 with TRBJ1-1, with 7 bases aligning to TRBD1. This CDR3 has 13 amino acids. Losses at the gene ends were 8 bases for V and 3 bases for J; bases not matched to a gene: 6. Germline V gives CDR1 MNHEY, CDR2 SVGAGI. In DNA form, the CDR3 reads TGTGCCAGCGACAGGGCGCGAGACACTGAAGCTTTCTTT. Encoded protein: CASDRARDTEAFF.

This clone was found once. This rearrangement joins TRBV19 to TRBJ2-7; 7 bases match TRBD2. The junction had 12 bases not matched to a gene; V was cut back by 6 bases and J by 1 base. The germline CDR1 and CDR2 sequences are LNHDA and SQIVND (reference sequence). The CDR3 length is 16 residues. CDR3 region: CASRPGRGIKSYEQYF. The CDR3 nucleotides are TGTGCCAGTAGACCAGGGCGGGGGATTAAGTCCTACGAGCAGTACTTC. Using reference TRBV19 and TRBJ2-7 for the parts outside the CDR3, the full variable domain is DGGITQSPKYLFRKEGQNVTLSCEQNLNHDAMYWYRQDPGQGLRLIYYSQIVNDFQKGDIAEGYSVSREKKESFPLTVTSAQKNPTAFYLCASRPGRGIKSYEQYFGPGTRLTVT.

Comment on this clone: Compared with germline, one end of the junction differs, possibly owing to a read error. This chain joins TRBV12-5 and TRBJ1-5, with D perhaps matching TRBD1 (6 bases). This CDR3 is 16 amino acids long. Germline V gene data show CDR1 as LGHNT and CDR2 as FRNRAP. CDR3 sequence (DNA): TGTGCTAGTGGTTTGGGAATGGACAGCCTCAATCATCCCCAGCATTTT. It codes for CASGLGMDSLNHPQHF.

V is TRBV4-1 and J is TRBJ1-6, with a possible D match to TRBD1 (6 bases). Germline V gene data show CDR1 as MGHRA and CDR2 as YSYEKL. The CDR3 loop spans 15 amino acids. V lost 3 bases and J lost 7, with 13 bases in between. Here the CDR3 reads CASSQNDRLNSPLHF. As DNA, the CDR3 is TGCGCCAGCAGCCAGAATGACAGGTTGAATTCACCCCTCCACTTT.

The chain couples TRBV18 to TRBJ1-5; no firm D call. This CDR3 spans 12 amino acids. V lost 4 bases and J lost 5, with 6 bases in between. The germline V gene has CDR1 KGHSH and CDR2 LQKENI. The CDR3 bases are TGTGCCAGCTCACGACCCGATCAGCCCCAGCATTTT. It translates to CASSRPDQPQHF. The full variable domain, with the rest looked up from reference TRBV18 and TRBJ1-5, is NAGVMQNPRHLVRRRGQEARLRCSPMKGHSHVYWYRQLPEEGLKFMVYLQKENIIDESGMPKERFSAEFPKEGPSILRIQQVVRGDSAAYFCASSRPDQPQHFGDGTRLSIL.

The rearrangement joins TRBV27 to TRBJ2-3; TRBD2 agrees at 13 bases. Germline V gene data show CDR1 as MNHEY and CDR2 as SMNVEV (reference sequence). After removal of 6 bases from V and 6 bases from J, the junction contained 6 bases not matched to a gene. This CDR3 has 15 residues. DNA of the CDR3: TGTGCCAGCAGCTCAGGACTAGCGGGAGCGGATACGCAGTATTTT. Protein: CASSSGLAGADTQYF.

This clone came up once. The chain joins TRBV6-1 to TRBJ2-3; 9 positions agree with TRBD2. Germline V gives CDR1 MNHNS, CDR2 SASEGT. The CDR3 loop spans 16 amino acids. Losses at the gene ends were 4 bases for V and 4 bases for J; bases not matched to a gene: 9. CDR3 protein: CASSAYSGGTADTQYF. CDR3 in DNA: TGTGCCAGCAGTGCCTATAGCGGGGGCACCGCAGATACGCAGTATTTT.

The chain recombines TRBV23-1 with TRBJ1-1; tentatively, D is TRBD1 (5 bases). TRBV23-1 counts as an open reading frame of uncertain function. The CDR3 contains 15 residues. The germline V and J ends were trimmed by 4 bases and 3 bases, with 15 bases remaining between them. This CDR3 is CASSPAKGSDTEAFF. Here the CDR3 DNA reads TGCGCCAGCAGTCCCGCAAAGGGGTCGGACACTGAAGCTTTCTTT.

The rearrangement links TRBV7-6 to TRBJ1-2, with D perhaps TRBD1 (6 bases). Trimming removed 4 bases at V and 7 bases at J, with 16 bases between. Per the germline V gene, CDR1 is SGHVS and CDR2 is FNYEAQ. The CDR3 extends over 14 amino acids. The CDR3 sequence: CASSSPRGAGGYTF. As DNA, the CDR3 is TGTGCCAGCAGCTCCCCCCGGGGGGCGGGTGGCTACACCTTC. Using reference TRBV7-6 and TRBJ1-2 for the parts outside the CDR3, the full variable domain is GAGVSQSPRYKVTKRGQDVALRCDPISGHVSLYWYRQALGQGPEFLTYFNYEAQQDKSGLPNDRFSAERPEGSISTLTIQRTEQRDSAMYRCASSSPRGAGGYTFGSGTRLTVV.

V and J are TRBV5-1 and TRBJ2-5, with 7 bases identical to TRBD1. V dropped 2 bases and J dropped 2; count of bases not matched to a gene: 6. The length of the CDR3 is 15 residues. The V gene's germline CDR1 is SGHRS and CDR2 YFSETQ. This chain's CDR3 is CASSFTGQRQETQYF. The CDR3 DNA reads as TGCGCCAGCAGCTTTACGGGACAGCGACAAGAGACCCAGTACTTC.

V and J are TRBV5-1 and TRBJ2-6; tentative D call: TRBD1 (5 bases). Trimming took off 5 bases at V and 2 bases at J, with 20 bases between the two ends. CDR1 SGHRS and CDR2 YFSETQ come from the germline V gene. This CDR3 spans 18 amino acids. CDR3 loop: CASSFSRTGRAGANVLTF. The DNA of the CDR3 is TGCGCCAGCAGTTTCTCCCGTACAGGTAGGGCTGGGGCCAACGTCCTGACTTTC.

The chain employs TRBV28 and TRBJ1-5; TRBD1 aligns across 7 bases. V gave up 7 bases and J gave up 0 bases; unmatched junction bases: 6. CDR3 length: 15 residues. From germline, CDR1 is MDHEN and CDR2 SYDVKM. The CDR3 spells CASNSGQFSNQPQHF. CDR3 DNA: TGTGCCAGCAACTCGGGACAGTTTAGCAATCAGCCCCAGCATTTT.

This sequence joins TRBV28 and TRBJ2-7; 11 bases fit TRBD2. The germline V gene has CDR1 MDHEN and CDR2 SYDVKM. V lost 2 bases, J lost 6 bases, and 6 bases stayed unmatched. The CDR3 has 15 amino acids. The DNA for the CDR3 is TGTGCCAGCAGTTTAGCTAGCGGGAGGCTGGGCGAGCAGTACTTC. This encodes CASSLASGRLGEQYF.

This CDR3 is CASSERLAGVLDTQYF. The CDR3 DNA reads TGTGCCAGCAGCGAAAGACTAGCGGGGGTTTTAGATACGCAGTATTTT. The V call is TRBV9, the J call TRBJ2-3, with TRBD2 identical over 12 bases. Germline CDR1 SGDLS, CDR2 YYNGEE. The J segment lost 5 bases and the V segment lost 3 bases, leaving 7 bases of the junction unmatched. The CDR3 has 16 residues.

The rearrangement uses TRBV19 and TRBJ2-2, with D possibly TRBD1 on 6 matching bases. Germline V gene data show CDR1 as LNHDA and CDR2 as SQIVND (reference sequence). V lost 6 bases, J lost 0 bases, and 17 bases lay in between. CDR3 size: 17 residues. The CDR3 sequence: CASRKKADSPNTGELFF. The CDR3 DNA is TGTGCCAGTAGGAAAAAAGCGGACAGCCCGAACACCGGGGAGCTGTTTTTT.

V is TRBV7-3 and J is TRBJ2-5, with 10 bases identical to TRBD1. V gave up 5 bases and J gave up 2 bases; unmatched junction bases: 5. CDR1 and CDR2 from the germline V gene are SGHTA and FQGTGA. The CDR3 totals 15 residues. CDR3 residues: CASSPMGQGQETQYF. CDR3 nucleotides: TGTGCCAGCAGCCCGATGGGACAGGGGCAAGAGACCCAGTACTTC.

The chain is built from TRBV6-5 and TRBJ2-5, with D maybe TRBD1 (7 bases). Trimming left V 8 bases short and J 4 bases short, with 20 bases between. This CDR3 comprises 15 residues. Germline CDR1 MNHEY, CDR2 SVGAGI. The DNA of the CDR3 is TGTGCCAGCGTGTACAGGGGAGGAGTAGGAGAGACCCAGTACTTC. It encodes CASVYRGGVGETQYF.

The V gene is TRBV6-1, the J gene TRBJ1-6; a possible D gene is TRBD1 (6 bases). CDR1 and CDR2 from the germline V gene are MNHNS and SASEGT. CDR3 length equals 14 residues. V was shortened by 4 bases and J by 7 bases, with 11 bases between the two germline ends. In nucleotides, the CDR3 is TGTGCCAGCAGTGCAACAGGGAGAAATTCACCCCTCCACTTT. Amino acids: CASSATGRNSPLHF.

The rearrangement links TRBV19 to TRBJ2-7, with 12 positions matching TRBD2. V was pared by 4 bases and J by 6 bases, with 19 bases of the junction left unmatched. Germline V gene sequence: CDR1 LNHDA, CDR2 SQIVND (reference sequence). CDR3 size: 19 residues. The CDR3 bases are TGTGCCAGTAGTAGGGTCGGGACTAGCGGGTCTCCTGTGAGAGGCGAGCAGTACTTC. Translation gives CASSRVGTSGSPVRGEQYF.

This clone appeared once. J is TRBJ2-5 and V is TRBV6-1, with TRBD2 matching over 8 bases. V shed 5 bases and J 2 bases; nucleotides not matched to a gene: 7. This CDR3 is 15 amino acids long. Germline assignment: CDR1 MNHNS and CDR2 SASEGT. This chain's CDR3 is CASSRSGGPQETQYF. The CDR3 coding sequence is TGTGCCAGCAGTAGGAGCGGGGGACCGCAAGAGACCCAGTACTTC.

V and J are TRBV7-9 and TRBJ2-3; D ambiguous. CDR3 length: 13 amino acids. The germline V gene has CDR1 SEHNR and CDR2 FQNEAQ (reference sequence). V was clipped by 8 bases and J by 6 bases, with 15 bases between them. CDR3 protein: CASATSSTDTQYF. Written as DNA, the CDR3 is TGTGCCAGCGCTACCTCATCCACCGATACGCAGTATTTT.

This chain connects TRBV5-4 to TRBJ2-1; 7 nucleotides align to TRBD1. From germline, CDR1 is SGHNT and CDR2 YYREEE (reference sequence). The trim removed 3 bases at V and 0 bases at J, leaving 6 bases unmatched. The CDR3 runs to 16 residues. CDR3 nucleotides: TGTGCCAGCAGCTATCCCCGGGACAGCTCCTACAATGAGCAGTTCTTC. Translation: CASSYPRDSSYNEQFF. The full variable domain, rest sourced from reference TRBV5-4 and TRBJ2-1, is ETGVTQSPTHLIKTRGQQVTLRCSSQSGHNTVSWYQQALGQGPQFIFQYYREEENGRGNFPPRFSGLQFPNYSSELNVNALELDDSALYLCASSYPRDSSYNEQFFGPGTRLTVL.

The chain employs TRBV9 and TRBJ2-2; the D gene is possibly TRBD1 (6 bases). The CDR3 contains 12 residues. V shed 5 bases and J shed 5 bases, with 7 bases lying between them. The V gene's germline CDR1 is SGDLS and CDR2 YYNGEE. CDR3 region: CASSRGTGELFF. In DNA form, the CDR3 reads TGTGCCAGCAGTAGGGGGACCGGGGAGCTGTTTTTT.